This T cell receptor (beta chain) was documented in a study of response to subunit inactivated influenza vaccine. Turning to this clonotype: This could be a read error, since a much larger clone is one nucleotide away.

TCRdb reanalysed the RT-PCR reads using MiXCR and keeps one entry per CDR3 protein. The sample lists over 450,000 distinct CDR3 sequences; 13% were seen once. The CDR3 loop spans 13 amino acids. V and J are TRBV12-3 or TRBV12-4 and TRBJ2-3; perhaps TRBD2 as D (5 bases). This TCR was recovered from a man aged 50-59 years who received an inactivated influenza vaccine. Sequencing was performed on PBMCs from blood, taken more than 35 days after vaccination. The CDR3 loop is CASSRTRTDAQYF. The CDR3 DNA sequence: TGTGCCAGCAGCCGGACTCGCACAGATGCGCAGTATTTT.